This T cell receptor beta chain was documented in a study of blood T cell repertoires in COVID-19. This study enrolled people aged about 18 to 90 from under 25 US geographic areas. Sequencing was performed with immunoSEQ multiplex PCR; in TCRdb, only in-frame clones are kept and a portion is missing. The data hold about 170,000 clones, with approximately 91% observed a single time. The CDR3 has 13 amino acids, counting both end residues. Per germline, CDR1 DFQATT and CDR2 SNEGSKA (reference sequence). A word on this clone: The DNA is left out, because the CDR3 cannot be placed on it with certainty; the CDR3 is given as TCRdb lists it.

Specimen: PBMCs or T cells enriched from blood (not recorded which). This rearrangement joins TRBV20-1 to TRBJ2-5; the table's D call, TRBD1, was not checked against the DNA. This TCR derives from a woman under 30 who had recovered from COVID-19. CDR3: CSASILAEETQYF.